Listed below are T cell receptor beta chains from one sample, sequenced in a study of CD8 T cells in Susac syndrome. Each CDR3 protein gets one entry after TCRdb re-called the immunoSEQ multiplex PCR reads with MiXCR. Of approximately 120,000 distinct CDR3 sequences in the sample, around 96% were seen once. The sequenced sample was CD4+ T cells from PBMCs. All receptors derive from a human donor in good health. Both conserved end residues are part of each CDR3. A D gene is named only where the DNA matches it firmly. Clone size is stated in some rows and not others, as once, few, many or a class when expanded.

clone size,J gene,V gene,D gene,CDR3 DNA,CDR3 protein
-,TRBJ2-7,TRBV11-1,TRBD1,TGTGCCAGCAGCTTCAGGACAGGGGACTACGAGCAGTACTTC,CASSFRTGDYEQYF
-,TRBJ1-1,TRBV7-9,TRBD1,TGTGCCAGCAGCCCTGGTACAGGGGGCACTGAAGCTTTCTTT,CASSPGTGGTEAFF
few,TRBJ2-3,TRBV7-7,TRBD1,TGTGCTAGCAGCTTCGGGACAGGGATCACAGATACGCAGTATTTT,CASSFGTGITDTQYF
once,TRBJ2-1,TRBV10-3,TRBD2,TGTGCCATCAGTGAGTCGACTGGCGGGAGCTACAATGAGCAGTTCTTC,CAISESTGGSYNEQFF
-,TRBJ2-1,TRBV5-4,-,TGTGCCAGCAGCTTGGGCGGGACAAGGTACAATGAGCAGTTCTTC,CASSLGGTRYNEQFF
-,TRBJ1-1,TRBV20-1,-,TGCAGTGCTAGGGGTGCCCAGATGAACACTGAAGCTTTCTTT,CSARGAQMNTEAFF
-,TRBJ2-6,TRBV2,-,TGTGCCAGCATGCTCTCTGGGGCCAACGTCCTGACTTTC,CASMLSGANVLTF
-,TRBJ2-1,TRBV29-1,-,TGCAGCGTCGACGTAGTAGGGTCCCTATCCTACAATGAGCAGTTCTTC,CSVDVVGSLSYNEQFF
-,TRBJ1-2,TRBV30,TRBD1,TGTGCCTGGAGTGTAGGGGACAGCGGAGTCTATGGCTACACCTTC,CAWSVGDSGVYGYTF
-,TRBJ1-1,TRBV28,-,TGTGCCAGCAGCCGTCAGCCACTTGAAGCTTTCTTT,CASSRQPLEAFF
-,TRBJ1-1,TRBV11-2,-,TGTGCCAGCAGCTTGGGAGGCCGTGGCCCCGCTTTCTTT,CASSLGGRGPAFF
once,TRBJ2-4,TRBV10-3,TRBD2,TGTGCCATCAGTGAGTCGAAGGGCGGGAGGGCCAAGAGAAACATTCAGTACTTC,CAISESKGGRAKRNIQYF
-,TRBJ2-1,TRBV5-1,-,TGCGCCAGCAGTCTAGCGCCTTCCTACAATGAGCAGTTCTTC,CASSLAPSYNEQFF
-,TRBJ1-5,TRBV25-1,-,TGTGCCAGCAGTAATACGGGGAGCAATCAGCCCCAGCATTTT,CASSNTGSNQPQHF
-,TRBJ2-1,TRBV5-4,-,TGTGCCAGCAGCCCCCCCAGGGGCGAGGGTGAGCAGTTCTTC,CASSPPRGEGEQFF
-,TRBJ1-1,TRBV29-1,-,TGCAGCGCCGCTTCCCCGGGGCCAACGTCTTGGGGGACTGAAGCTTTCTTT,CSAASPGPTSWGTEAFF
-,TRBJ2-6,TRBV29-1,-,TGCAGCGTTGCTAGCTGGGAGGCCAACGTCCTGACTTTC,CSVASWEANVLTF
-,TRBJ1-6,TRBV7-9,-,TGTGCCAGCAGCTTAGTAGGCAGGGGAGATTCACCCCTCCACTTT,CASSLVGRGDSPLHF
-,TRBJ2-5,TRBV21-1,-,TGTGCCAGCAGCATTGGAGGGGCAGCGCGAGAGACCCAGTACTTC,CASSIGGAARETQYF
-,TRBJ2-4,TRBV2,-,TGTGCCAGCAGTGAGGGTAGGATCTTTCAGTACTTC,CASSEGRIFQYF
-,TRBJ2-7,TRBV7-9,-,TGTGCCAGCAGCTTAGGGGCCGGCGGGCAGGGGCTCTACGAGCAGTACTTC,CASSLGAGGQGLYEQYF
-,TRBJ2-1,TRBV19,TRBD2,TGTGCCAGTAGGACCGGACTAGCGGGAAGCTCCTACAATGAGCAGTTCTTC,CASRTGLAGSSYNEQFF
-,TRBJ2-7,TRBV3-1,-,TGTGCCAGCAGCCCTACTAGAAACGAGCAGTACTTC,CASSPTRNEQYF
-,TRBJ1-5,TRBV7-2,TRBD1,TGTGCCAGCAGCCCCACAGGGGGCATCTACAATCAGCCCCAGCATTTT,CASSPTGGIYNQPQHF
-,TRBJ2-4,TRBV15,-,TGTGCCACCAGCAGGGATTGGGCGGCCAAAAACATTCAGTACTTC,CATSRDWAAKNIQYF
-,TRBJ2-7,TRBV7-2,-,TGTGCCAGCAGCTTAGTCCCCACAGTCTCCTACGAGCAGTACTTC,CASSLVPTVSYEQYF
few,TRBJ2-4,TRBV5-1,-,TGCGCCAGCAGCAACCGGCAGTCCGGCGACATTCAGTACTTC,CASSNRQSGDIQYF
few,TRBJ2-7,TRBV25-1,-,TGTGCCAGCAGTGCCTCGAGGGGAAGCTCCTACGAGCAGTACTTC,CASSASRGSSYEQYF
-,TRBJ2-1,TRBV6-5,TRBD2,TGTGCCAGCAGAGGGACTAGCGGGGTCAATGAGCAGTTCTTC,CASRGTSGVNEQFF
-,TRBJ1-1,TRBV10-3,-,TGTGCCATCAGTGAACAGGGTAGAGCTTTCTTT,CAISEQGRAFF
-,TRBJ2-4,TRBV29-1,-,TGCAGCGTTGAAAGCCCCCGACAGTCCAAAAACATTCAGTACTTC,CSVESPRQSKNIQYF
few,TRBJ2-7,TRBV19,TRBD2,TGTGCCAGTAGAAGGACTAGCGGGAGCTACGAGCAGTACTTC,CASRRTSGSYEQYF
-,TRBJ1-4,TRBV4-1,-,TGCGCCAGCAGACCCTTCGGTGGGGGAACTAATGAAAAACTGTTTTTT,CASRPFGGGTNEKLFF